What follows are 31 T cell receptor beta chains derived from one specimen sequenced in a study of identical twins (dated by TCRdb to the mid-2010s). The method was 5' RACE. The reads were generated on an Illumina HiSeq 2000. TCRdb reanalyzed the raw reads on its own, using fastp at Q25 for trimming and MiXCR for clone calling, and kept in-frame beta chains. Every distinct CDR3 protein forms one entry, paired with its most common genes and DNA. Here the sample has some 660,000 distinct CDR3 sequences; roughly 8% occur a single time. The ten largest account for roughly 0.9% of the sample. The same sample was also used in a study of yellow fever vaccine responses in identical twins.

The sample consisted of PBMCs. These TCRs come from a young woman in good health.

In its sample, this clonotype was seen many times. CDR3 protein: CASSKGLTYEQYF. The CDR3 nucleotides are TGTGCCAGCAGTAAGGGACTGACTTACGAGCAGTACTTC. This chain uses TRBV6-1 with TRBJ2-7; possibly TRBD2 for D (6 bases). The CDR3 sequence is 13 residues long. The V end was cut by 5 bases, the J end by 4 bases, with 12 bases between. Germline lookup yields CDR1 MNHNS and CDR2 SASEGT.

This clonotype was found a few times. The chain recombines TRBV5-6 with TRBJ1-1; possible D gene TRBD1, 5 bases. The CDR3 extends over 14 amino acids. Germline CDR1 is SGHDT and CDR2 is YYEEEE. V lost 4 bases to trimming and J lost 3 bases, with 13 bases between them. The CDR3 nucleotides read TGTGCCAGCAGCCTGGCCCCGGGGGACACTGAAGCTTTCTTT. Amino acid sequence: CASSLAPGDTEAFF.

V gene TRBV7-8 combines with J gene TRBJ2-5; 7 nucleotides line up with TRBD1. This CDR3 region has 16 residues. J gave up 2 bases and V 2 bases, and 8 bases lay outside the gene matches. Germline V gives CDR1 SGHVS, CDR2 FQNEAQ. The CDR3 DNA reads as TGTGCCAGCAGCTTACGACAGGGTCCGAATCAAGAGACCCAGTACTTC. Protein: CASSLRQGPNQETQYF.

This clonotype has ten or more counts. The rearrangement uses TRBV29-1 and TRBJ2-7; 11 bases are a match to TRBD2. The CDR3 is 17 residues long. Germline lookup yields CDR1 SQVTM and CDR2 ANQGSEA. V was clipped by 1 base and J by 0 bases; unmatched bases: 8. CDR3: CSVEGPGLAASSYEQYF. For the CDR3, the DNA is TGCAGCGTTGAAGGCCCGGGACTAGCGGCCAGCTCCTACGAGCAGTACTTC.

The V and J genes are TRBV20-1 and TRBJ2-7; 7 nucleotides agree with TRBD2. Germline-derived CDR1 and CDR2 are DFQATT and SNEGSKA (reference sequence). With 0 bases clipped from V and 0 bases from J, the junction kept 5 bases outside the gene matches. CDR3 length: 15 residues. In nucleotides, the CDR3 is TGCAGTGCTAGAGATTCGGGCGGGGGCTCCTACGAGCAGTACTTC. Translated, it gives CSARDSGGGSYEQYF.

This clonotype was counted a few times. The V and J genes are TRBV27 and TRBJ2-5; 10 nucleotides agree with TRBD2. Germline CDR1 and CDR2: MNHEY and SMNVEV (reference sequence). Unmatched junction bases numbered 11, after V lost 8 bases and J lost 5 bases. The CDR3 is made up of 15 amino acids. The CDR3 bases are TGTGCCAGCGGACAGAGACTAGCGGGTTGGGAGACCCAGTACTTC. It is translated as CASGQRLAGWETQYF.

This clonotype was seen a handful of times. The chain employs TRBV29-1 and TRBJ2-3; no reliable D call. V lost 5 bases and J 3 bases, leaving 12 bases between the germline ends. The CDR3 sequence is 13 residues long. CDR1 SQVTM and CDR2 ANQGSEA come from the germline V gene. This chain's CDR3 is CSVRQDETDTQYF. CDR3 nucleotides: TGCAGCGTTCGTCAAGACGAGACAGATACGCAGTATTTT.

The V call is TRBV29-1, the J call TRBJ2-7; TRBD2 might be the D (6 bases). V dropped 6 bases and J dropped 4 bases, with 19 bases sitting between them. CDR1 is SQVTM and CDR2 is ANQGSEA in the germline V gene. The CDR3 is 14 residues long. The chain's CDR3 is CSVEGTAESYEQYF. DNA for the CDR3: TGCAGCGTGGAGGGGACCGCGGAGTCGTACGAGCAGTACTTC.

This clonotype was recorded a few times. The chain combines TRBV5-1 with TRBJ1-5, with D possibly matching TRBD1 (5 bases). Germline V CDR1 and CDR2: SGHRS, YFSETQ. There are 14 residues in the CDR3. V was clipped by 0 bases and J by 4 bases, with 8 bases between them. The CDR3 nucleotides read TGCGCCAGCAGCTTGGTGGCAGGGAATCAGCCCCAGCATTTT. Its protein product is CASSLVAGNQPQHF.

This clonotype was seen ten or more times. CDR3 bases: TGCAGCGTTGAGGGGCCACAGGGGGAGAGGAACTATGGCTACACCTTC. It codes for CSVEGPQGERNYGYTF. The chain joins TRBV29-1 to TRBJ1-2, with 8 bases that match TRBD1. Germline CDR1 is SQVTM and CDR2 is ANQGSEA. The CDR3 runs 16 residues. With 3 bases clipped from V and 2 bases from J, the junction kept 11 bases outside the gene matches.

The V and J genes are TRBV11-2 and TRBJ1-1; TRBD1 is a possible D gene (5 bases). The CDR3 sequence is 15 residues long. From germline, CDR1 is SGHAT and CDR2 FQNNGV. The V end lost 1 base, the J end lost 4 bases, and 13 bases lay between the germline ends. The CDR3 bases are TGTGCCAGCAGCTTAGGCAGGGTTGGGGGCACTGAAGCTTTCTTT. This translates into CASSLGRVGGTEAFF.

CDR3 sequence (DNA): TGTGCCGGCCGTGGGACGGGAGCCGGGGAGCTGTTTTTT. Protein sequence: CAGRGTGAGELFF. This chain joins TRBV19 and TRBJ2-2; D possibly corresponds to TRBD2 (6 bases). The CDR3 length is 13 residues. V lost 11 bases, J lost 6 bases, and 16 bases lay in between. The germline gives CDR1 LNHDA, CDR2 SQIVND (reference sequence).

This rearrangement joins TRBV6-1 to TRBJ2-1; 10 nucleotides align to TRBD2. The CDR3 sequence is 16 residues long. Germline CDR1 and CDR2: MNHNS and SASEGT. V lost 10 bases and J lost 0; bases outside the gene matches: 9. CDR3 coding DNA: TGTGCCAAGCAGCGGGAGGGCCGCAGCTCCTACAATGAGCAGTTCTTC. Its protein is CAKQREGRSSYNEQFF.

The chain combines TRBV27 with TRBJ2-1; D might be TRBD2 (7 bases). The CDR3 extends over 14 amino acids. The ends were cut back, 4 bases at V and 5 bases at J, with 12 bases in the middle. Germline lookup yields CDR1 MNHEY and CDR2 SMNVEV (reference sequence). The DNA for the CDR3 is TGTGCCAGCAGTTGGGGGGGCAATAACAATGAGCAGTTCTTC. Translated, it gives CASSWGGNNNEQFF.

This clonotype was seen many times. The chain is built from TRBV28 and TRBJ2-3; D gene ambiguous. This CDR3 has 14 residues. Germline CDR1 reads MDHEN; CDR2 reads SYDVKM. V gave up 5 bases and J gave up 8 bases, with 17 bases separating them. The CDR3 sequence is CASSTQEPPPTQYF. CDR3 DNA sequence: TGTGCCAGCAGTACCCAAGAACCCCCTCCTACGCAGTATTTT. Variable domain in full (rest from reference TRBV28 and TRBJ2-3): DVKVTQSSRYLVKRTGEKVFLECVQDMDHENMFWYRQDPGLGLRLIYFSYDVKMKEKGDIPEGYSVSREKKERFSLILESASTNQTSMYLCASSTQEPPPTQYFGPGTRLTVL.

The V gene is TRBV21-1, the J gene TRBJ2-7; the table assigns TRBD1, which was not confirmed against the DNA. TRBV21-1 is described as a pseudogene. This CDR3 contains 13 residues. The CDR3 coding sequence is TGTGCCAGCAGCAAGGGACAGGGGGACGAGCAGTACTTC. Translation: CASSKGQGDEQYF.

The chain couples TRBV19 to TRBJ1-1; D is unclear. The length of the CDR3 is 13 residues. The germline gives CDR1 LNHDA, CDR2 SQIVND (reference sequence). Trimming cost V 3 bases and J 1 base, with 6 bases left between them. The CDR3 coding sequence is TGTGCCAGTAGTATGGAGGGGAACACTGAAGCTTTCTTT. Protein sequence: CASSMEGNTEAFF.

This clonotype has ten or more counts. The chain combines TRBV12-3 or TRBV12-4 with TRBJ1-5, with unresolved D. The CDR3 spans 14 residues. V was trimmed by 6 bases and J by 2 bases, leaving 11 bases between them. This CDR3 is CASSQSSGNQPQHF. The CDR3, as DNA: TGTGCCAGCAGCCAGAGTAGTGGCAATCAGCCCCAGCATTTT.

This clonotype was detected ten times or more. The V call is TRBV29-1, the J call TRBJ2-1; D possibly corresponds to TRBD1 (6 bases). This CDR3 has 13 amino acids. Per germline, CDR1 SQVTM and CDR2 ANQGSEA. The V end lost 3 bases, the J end lost 9 bases, and 15 bases lay between the germline ends. This chain's CDR3 is CSVDRGSGAEQFF. The CDR3 bases are TGCAGCGTTGATAGGGGGAGTGGGGCTGAGCAGTTCTTC.

The chain combines TRBV29-1 with TRBJ1-2; possibly TRBD1 for D (5 bases). Germline V gives CDR1 SQVTM, CDR2 ANQGSEA. CDR3 length: 12 residues. V lost 5 bases, J lost 3 bases, and 10 bases lay in between. CDR3 region: CSVQGWDYGYTF. In DNA form, the CDR3 reads TGCAGCGTTCAGGGTTGGGACTATGGCTACACCTTC.

The V and J genes are TRBV28 and TRBJ1-2; D ambiguous. Trimming left V 2 bases short and J 8 bases short, with 12 bases between. Germline CDR1 MDHEN, CDR2 SYDVKM. The CDR3 length is 13 residues. The CDR3 region is CASSLLRSQGYTF. The CDR3 DNA is TGTGCCAGCAGTTTACTCAGGTCGCAGGGCTACACCTTC.

This clonotype was detected ten times or more. The chain recombines TRBV7-9 with TRBJ1-1; D may be TRBD1 (6 bases). Trimming took off 4 bases at V and 4 bases at J, with 7 bases between the two ends. The CDR3 spans 12 residues. Germline V gene sequence: CDR1 SEHNR, CDR2 FQNEAQ (reference sequence). CDR3 nucleotide sequence: TGTGCCAGCAGCTCACAGGGCACTGAAGCTTTCTTT. Amino acids: CASSSQGTEAFF.

This chain connects TRBV20-1 to TRBJ2-7; 8 nucleotides line up with TRBD1. Trimming took 7 bases from V and 3 from J; bases not matched to a gene: 8. Germline CDR1 is DFQATT and CDR2 is SNEGSKA (reference sequence). CDR3 size: 13 residues. The CDR3 DNA reads TGCAGTGTTGGACCACAGGGGGACTACGAGCAGTACTTC. Translated, it gives CSVGPQGDYEQYF.

This chain links TRBV7-2 with TRBJ2-6, with 7 positions matching TRBD2. V lost 5 bases, J lost 3 bases, and 7 bases stayed unmatched. The CDR3 consists of 16 residues. CDR1 and CDR2 (germline): SGHTA, FQGNSA. The CDR3 DNA reads as TGTGCCAGCAGCCGGATGACTAGCCGTGGGGCCAACGTCCTGACTTTC. It specifies CASSRMTSRGANVLTF.

This clonotype was counted between two and nine times. The chain couples TRBV6-2 or TRBV6-3 to TRBJ2-1; TRBD2 matches 8 bases. Per the germline V gene, CDR1 is MNHEY and CDR2 is SVGEGT. Unmatched junction bases numbered 11, after V lost 9 bases and J lost 7 bases. The CDR3 covers 14 residues. The CDR3 loop is CARGLEAKPNEQFF. The CDR3 nucleotides read TGTGCCAGGGGACTAGAAGCCAAACCGAATGAGCAGTTCTTC.

The CDR3 DNA follows: TGTGCCAGCAGTACCCCGTTTCTAGGGGTCGGTGGCTACACCTTC. This gives the protein CASSTPFLGVGGYTF. V and J are TRBV28 and TRBJ1-2; weak D call: TRBD1 (5 bases). Trimming removed 5 bases at V and 7 bases at J, with 20 bases between. The germline gives CDR1 MDHEN, CDR2 SYDVKM. This CDR3 has 15 amino acids.

This clonotype was seen a handful of times. This chain connects TRBV2 to TRBJ1-4, with 7 bases fitting TRBD1. The germline V gene has CDR1 SNHLY and CDR2 FYNNEI. V lost 10 bases, J lost 8 bases, and 7 bases stayed unmatched. This CDR3 comprises 12 residues. CDR3 region: CAIQGQEEKLFF. The DNA of the CDR3 is TGTGCCATACAGGGGCAGGAGGAAAAACTGTTTTTT.

This clonotype was found a few times. The chain combines TRBV25-1 with TRBJ2-6; 9 positions match TRBD1. The V gene end was trimmed by 2 bases and the J gene end by 2 bases; junction bases not matched to a gene: 10. CDR1 is MGHDK, CDR2 SYGVNS, per germline. The CDR3 sequence is 19 residues long. CDR3 sequence: CASSEGRGDRVAGANVLTF. The CDR3 DNA follows: TGTGCCAGCAGTGAAGGGAGAGGGGACAGGGTGGCTGGGGCCAACGTCCTGACTTTC.

The chain recombines TRBV20-1 with TRBJ2-1; 8 positions match TRBD2. This CDR3 region has 15 residues. The germline V gene encodes CDR1 DFQATT and CDR2 SNEGSKA (reference sequence). Germline trimming cut 1 base from V and 4 bases from J; bases unmatched to any gene: 6. In nucleotides, the CDR3 is TGCAGTGCTAGAGTTCTACTAGCGGCTTACAATGAGCAGTTCTTC. This gives the protein CSARVLLAAYNEQFF.

This clonotype was found many times. The chain joins TRBV12-3 or TRBV12-4 to TRBJ2-4; D possibly corresponds to TRBD2 (5 bases). CDR3 size: 14 residues. V lost 9 bases, J lost 0 bases, and 12 bases lay in between. CDR3 sequence reads: CASKAGLAKNIQYF. CDR3 nucleotides: TGTGCCAGTAAAGCCGGACTAGCCAAAAACATTCAGTACTTC.

This clonotype was recorded many times. The chain uses TRBV5-6 and TRBJ1-5; no reliable D call. Deletions cut 1 base from V and 3 bases from J, with 8 bases between. In germline, CDR1 is SGHDT, CDR2 YYEEEE. The CDR3 loop spans 14 amino acids. The CDR3 nucleotides read TGTGCCAGCAGCTTGCGGGGAATCAATCAGCCCCAGCATTTT. This sequence encodes CASSLRGINQPQHF.